One sample yielded the 26 T cell receptor beta chains listed below, sequenced in a study of CD4 T cells in relation to SARS-CoV-2 and coronaviruses. Some clones are missing from TCRdb's copy, which holds only in-frame ones; the method was immunoSEQ multiplex PCR. The top ten clones hold roughly 25% of a sample with 25,000 to 30,000 clones, 74% of them seen once. Before the COVID-19 pandemic, during about 2011-2018, CD4+ T cells were taken from unexposed donors. Isolation of CD4+ T cells took place after roughly nine days in culture. The antigens these receptors bind are not known. Sequenced sample: CD4+ T cells from PBMCs, cultured in vitro. These receptor sequences come from a human donor in good health.

The CDR3 DNA reads TGTGCCAGCAGCGCCGAGGACAGAGTGGACACTGAAGCTTTCTTT. It translates to CASSAEDRVDTEAFF. The chain uses TRBV9 and TRBJ1-1, with D possibly matching TRBD1 (6 bases). Germline CDR1 is SGDLS and CDR2 is YYNGEE. CDR3 size: 15 residues. The ends were cut back, 3 bases at V and 3 bases at J, with 15 bases in the middle.

This clone came up a few times. The V gene is TRBV4-2, the J gene TRBJ2-7, with 7 bases lining up with TRBD2. This CDR3 is 16 amino acids long. Germline V lookup: CDR1 LGHNA, CDR2 YNFKEQ. The junction had 10 bases not matched to a gene; V was cut back by 0 bases and J by 5 bases. CDR3 residues: CASSQDPRGGRDEQYF. The DNA for the CDR3 is TGTGCCAGCAGCCAAGATCCACGCGGGGGAAGGGACGAGCAGTACTTC.

This chain connects TRBV9 to TRBJ1-6; D is uncertain. The CDR3 sequence is 15 residues long. Germline assignment: CDR1 SGDLS and CDR2 YYNGEE. With 1 base removed from V and 5 bases from J, the gap between germline ends came to 10 bases. CDR3 amino acids: CASSVPDPDNSPLHF. In nucleotides, the CDR3 is TGTGCCAGCAGCGTACCCGACCCAGATAATTCACCCCTCCACTTT. Full variable domain (rest looked up from reference TRBV9 and TRBJ1-6): DSGVTQTPKHLITATGQRVTLRCSPRSGDLSVYWYQQSLDQGLQFLIQYYNGEERAKGNILERFSAQQFPDLHSELNLSSLELGDSALYFCASSVPDPDNSPLHFGNGTRLTVT.

The chain employs TRBV5-1 and TRBJ2-5, with 12 positions matching TRBD1. From germline, CDR1 is SGHRS and CDR2 YFSETQ. Trimming cost V 0 bases and J 5 bases; bases outside gene matches: 8. This CDR3 has 17 amino acids. CDR3 nucleotide sequence: TGCGCCAGCAGCTTGGCCTTGGGACAGGGGGCTTTGGAGACCCAGTACTTC. Translated: CASSLALGQGALETQYF.

The chain recombines TRBV5-1 with TRBJ1-6; TRBD1 matches at 9 bases. This CDR3 has 14 amino acids. Looked up from germline, CDR1 is SGHRS and CDR2 is YFSETQ. The V gene end was trimmed by 4 bases and the J gene end by 7 bases; junction bases not matched to a gene: 3. CDR3 region: CASSPDRGNSPLHF. The CDR3 nucleotides read TGCGCCAGCAGCCCGGACAGGGGCAATTCACCCCTCCACTTT.

V is TRBV9 and J is TRBJ1-1, with 7 bases identical to TRBD1. Germline V CDR1 and CDR2: SGDLS, YYNGEE. Losses at the gene ends were 3 bases for V and 1 base for J; bases not matched to a gene: 9. The CDR3 runs to 16 residues. The CDR3 loop is CASSERAGTANTEAFF. The CDR3 DNA follows: TGTGCCAGCAGCGAAAGAGCCGGGACAGCGAACACTGAAGCTTTCTTT.

The rearrangement links TRBV28 to TRBJ2-7, with 7 bases lining up with TRBD1. CDR1 is MDHEN and CDR2 is SYDVKM in the germline V gene. The CDR3 totals 16 residues. Germline trimming cut 6 bases from V and 1 base from J; bases unmatched to any gene: 12. The CDR3 nucleotides read TGTGCCAGCAGCACAGCCTCGAGGGGGCAATCCTACGAGCAGTACTTC. It codes for CASSTASRGQSYEQYF. The entire variable domain, with the rest obtained from reference TRBV28 and TRBJ2-7, is as follows: DVKVTQSSRYLVKRTGEKVFLECVQDMDHENMFWYRQDPGLGLRLIYFSYDVKMKEKGDIPEGYSVSREKKERFSLILESASTNQTSMYLCASSTASRGQSYEQYFGPGTRLTVT.

This clone is a singleton in its sample. The chain combines TRBV6-6 with TRBJ1-5; no definite D call. CDR3 length: 16 residues. The germline CDR1 and CDR2 sequences are MNHNY and SVGAGI (reference sequence). V lost 5 bases and J 2 bases, leaving 16 bases between the germline ends. This CDR3 reads CASSPLGPGGNQPQHF. The CDR3 DNA reads TGTGCCAGCAGTCCCCTGGGCCCGGGCGGCAATCAGCCCCAGCATTTT.

The rearrangement uses TRBV19 and TRBJ1-5; D ambiguous. The CDR3 runs 13 residues. V was pared by 4 bases and J by 3 bases, with 7 bases between. Per germline, CDR1 LNHDA and CDR2 SQIVND (reference sequence). The CDR3 DNA is TGTGCCAGTAGTAGCAGGTTCAATCAGCCCCAGCATTTT. Amino acid sequence: CASSSRFNQPQHF.

J is TRBJ2-5 and V is TRBV5-1, with D hard to call. This CDR3 is 15 amino acids long. Germline V gene sequence: CDR1 SGHRS, CDR2 YFSETQ. Trimming took 0 bases from V and 2 from J, leaving 11 bases between them. CDR3 in DNA: TGCGCCAGCAGCTTGGTCGGCCAGAAACAAGAGACCCAGTACTTC. It is translated as CASSLVGQKQETQYF.

This clone is termed medium-sized. The chain carries TRBV21-1 and TRBJ2-7; the D segment call TRBD1 is taken from the table without a DNA check. TRBV21-1 is a pseudogene. The CDR3 sequence is 16 residues long. CDR3 residues: CASSKDRGTGFYEQYF. The CDR3 region has the DNA TGTGCCAGCAGCAAAGACAGGGGGACAGGGTTCTACGAGCAGTACTTC.

This clone was observed a single time. The chain employs TRBV11-2 and TRBJ2-5; 9 nucleotides agree with TRBD2. V trimming: 1 base; J trimming: 5 bases; junction bases outside the gene matches: 11. The CDR3 is 17 residues long. Germline V gives CDR1 SGHAT, CDR2 FQNNGV. CDR3 sequence: CASSLGGGGRAIETQYF. The CDR3 DNA follows: TGTGCCAGCAGCTTAGGTGGAGGCGGGAGGGCCATCGAGACCCAGTACTTC. Full variable domain (outside the CDR3, taken from reference TRBV11-2 and TRBJ2-5): EAGVAQSPRYKIIEKRQSVAFWCNPISGHATLYWYQQILGQGPKLLIQFQNNGVVDDSQLPKDRFSAERLKGVDSTLKIQPAKLEDSAVYLCASSLGGGGRAIETQYFGPGTRLLVL.

This clone was seen a single time. The CDR3 nucleotides read TGTGCCAGCAGCTTAACGTTAAGGTGGGGTAACACTGAAGCTTTCTTT. As protein: CASSLTLRWGNTEAFF. V usage is TRBV7-3 and J usage is TRBJ1-1; unclear D gene. The CDR3 loop spans 16 amino acids. Trimming removed 0 bases at V and 2 bases at J, with 13 bases between. Germline CDR1 and CDR2: SGHTA and FQGTGA.

Notes on this clone: The same CDR3 can be traced to other DNA sequences in this sample. The chain joins TRBV12-3 or TRBV12-4 to TRBJ1-1; unclear D gene. V was trimmed by 3 bases and J by 1 base, leaving 6 bases between them. The CDR3 extends over 13 amino acids. The CDR3 DNA reads as TGTGCCAGCAGTTTGTGGCAGAACACTGAAGCTTTCTTT. This translates into CASSLWQNTEAFF.

The chain has TRBV5-1 and TRBJ1-1; a possible D gene is TRBD1 (5 bases). The length of the CDR3 is 15 residues. Trimming pared 4 bases from V and 5 bases from J, leaving 18 bases between. The germline CDR1 and CDR2 sequences are SGHRS and YFSETQ. CDR3 residues: CASSPGGGLGTEAFF. The DNA of the CDR3 is TGCGCCAGCAGCCCGGGGGGGGGTTTAGGGACTGAAGCTTTCTTT.

This clone was seen just once. This rearrangement joins TRBV27 to TRBJ2-5, with TRBD1 matching 8 bases. CDR1 is MNHEY and CDR2 is SMNVEV in the germline V gene (reference sequence). Trimming took 2 bases from V and 3 from J; bases not matched to a gene: 8. This CDR3 is built from 16 residues. The CDR3 region is CASSLASRTGKETQYF. As DNA, the CDR3 is TGTGCCAGCAGTTTAGCCTCCCGGACAGGGAAAGAGACCCAGTACTTC.

The rearrangement uses TRBV2 and TRBJ1-1; D not certain. The CDR3 extends over 11 amino acids. Deletions cut 4 bases from V and 12 bases from J, with 12 bases between. Germline-derived CDR1 and CDR2 are SNHLY and FYNNEI. The CDR3 spells CASSAERVTFF. In nucleotides, the CDR3 is TGTGCCAGCAGTGCGGAGCGTGTGACTTTCTTT. Combining the CDR3 with reference TRBV2 and TRBJ1-1 gives the whole variable domain EPEVTQTPSHQVTQMGQEVILRCVPISNHLYFYWYRQILGQKVEFLVSFYNNEISEKSEIFDDQFSVERPDGSNFTLKIRSTKLEDSAMYFCASSAERVTFFGQGTRLTVV.

V and J are TRBV4-2 and TRBJ2-3; TRBD2 aligns across 11 bases. The CDR3 sequence is 17 residues long. CDR1 LGHNA and CDR2 YNFKEQ come from the germline V gene. After removal of 2 bases from V and 4 bases from J, the junction contained 8 bases not matched to a gene. DNA of the CDR3: TGTGCCAGCAGCCAACAACAACTAGCGGGAGATGCAGATACGCAGTATTTT. Translating gives CASSQQQLAGDADTQYF.

The chain couples TRBV4-1 to TRBJ1-4; D perhaps matches TRBD1 (6 bases). Germline loops: CDR1 MGHRA, CDR2 YSYEKL. The CDR3 covers 14 residues. Trimming pared 4 bases from V and 4 bases from J, leaving 10 bases between. The CDR3 DNA is TGCGCCAGCAGCCCGTACAGGGATAATGAAAAACTGTTTTTT. Its protein is CASSPYRDNEKLFF.

This clone was counted between two and nine times. This sequence joins TRBV5-5 and TRBJ1-1; tentatively, D is TRBD1 (5 bases). Trimming took off 1 base at V and 7 bases at J, with 20 bases between the two ends. Germline V CDR1 and CDR2: SGHKS, YYEKEE (reference sequence). This CDR3 is 16 amino acids long. CDR3 sequence (DNA): TGTGCCAGCAGCTTGTACTTCTTGGCTCAGGGAGTTGAAGCTTTCTTT. Translated, it gives CASSLYFLAQGVEAFF.

The V gene is TRBV7-3, the J gene TRBJ1-5, with D tentatively TRBD1 (5 bases). V dropped 4 bases and J dropped 0 bases, with 16 bases sitting between them. The CDR3 has 17 residues. Germline V gene lookup returns CDR1 SGHTA and CDR2 FQGTGA. In nucleotides, the CDR3 is TGTGCCAGCAGCTCCCGGGACCTACGGGATAGCAATCAGCCCCAGCATTTT. Translating gives CASSSRDLRDSNQPQHF.

The chain joins TRBV2 to TRBJ2-2; 11 nucleotides align to TRBD2. This CDR3 region has 18 residues. The V segment lost 4 bases and the J segment 0 bases; nucleotides outside the gene matches: 7. Germline V gene data show CDR1 as SNHLY and CDR2 as FYNNEI. The CDR3 loop reads CASSGRLAGNTNTGELFF. DNA of the CDR3: TGTGCCAGCAGTGGGAGACTAGCGGGGAATACGAACACCGGGGAGCTGTTTTTT.

J is TRBJ2-1 and V is TRBV2; 12 bases map to TRBD1. Germline CDR1 reads SNHLY; CDR2 reads FYNNEI. The CDR3 is 15 residues long. The trim removed 8 bases at V and 8 bases at J, leaving 10 bases unmatched. CDR3 coding DNA: TGTGCCAGCGGGGGTTGGGGACAGGGGGCTGATGAGCAGTTCTTC. Translating gives CASGGWGQGADEQFF.

The J gene is TRBJ1-4, the V gene TRBV4-1; D perhaps matches TRBD1 (5 bases). The CDR3 covers 16 residues. V gave up 0 bases and J gave up 9 bases, with 17 bases separating them. Germline V CDR1 and CDR2: MGHRA, YSYEKL. As DNA, the CDR3 is TGCGCCAGCAGCCAAGAGGCAGGGTACCCCGAAAAAAAACTGTTTTTT. Translating gives CASSQEAGYPEKKLFF.

A word on this clone: Because the CDR3's place on the DNA is in doubt, the DNA is left out and the CDR3 is given as listed by TCRdb. The chain couples TRBV21-1 to TRBJ1-3. TRBV21-1 is a documented pseudogene. The CDR3 sequence runs 12 residues, both termini included. The CDR3 loop is CARWGSGNTIYF.

This chain uses TRBV7-9 with TRBJ2-2; D may be TRBD1 (8 bases). CDR1 is SEHNR, CDR2 FQNEAQ, per germline (reference sequence). V dropped 5 bases and J dropped 6 bases, with 13 bases sitting between them. The CDR3 has 14 residues. The CDR3 DNA sequence: TGTGCCAGCAGCATACAGGGGGGGTCCGGGGAGCTGTTTTTT. Its translation is CASSIQGGSGELFF.